This paragraph covers one T cell receptor (beta chain) sequence. This specimen belongs to a study of T cell responses to AZD1222 COVID-19 vaccine. Here immunoSEQ multiplex PCR was the method, and the copy in TCRdb shows in-frame clones only, minus some. The table lists about 97,000 clones, approximately 90% of them singletons. The V and J ends lost 4 bases and 3 bases respectively, with 19 bases between them. Germline V lookup: CDR1 SGDLS, CDR2 YYNGEE. This CDR3 has 17 residues. V usage is TRBV9 and J usage is TRBJ2-2, with D possibly matching TRBD2 (6 bases). Source: peripheral blood, taken on day 0 of AZD1222 vaccination. This sequence originates from an adult in good health. This CDR3 reads CASSPRGAYSHTGELFF. The CDR3 nucleotides read TGTGCCAGCAGCCCGCGGGGCGCCTATTCCCACACCGGGGAGCTGTTTTTT.